Listed below are T cell receptor beta chains from one sample, sequenced in a study of cytomegalovirus exposure and HLA in healthy donors. The assay was immunoSEQ multiplex PCR, and TCRdb's table has in-frame clones only and misses some. This table has roughly 190,000 clones, about 87% appearing once. What was sequenced was PBMCs. The receptors shown here come from a man aged 25 to 40 in good health and CMV-seronegative. The CDR3 runs from the conserved cysteine through the conserved F or W. Each record gives: J gene, D gene, clone size, V gene, CDR3 DNA, CDR3 protein. D genes are given only for firm matches. Part of the rows lack a size; the others show once, few, many or a class for expanded clones.

TRBJ1-1,NA,NA,TRBV7-9,TGTGCCAGCGGCTCTCCAGAGAACACTGAAGCTTTCTTT,CASGSPENTEAFF
TRBJ1-1,NA,NA,TRBV27,TGTGCCAGCACAAATCACAGGGTAGGGAGCACTGAAGCTTTCTTT,CASTNHRVGSTEAFF
TRBJ2-5,TRBD1,once,TRBV18,TGTGCCAGCTCGCCCGGGACAGGGGCGAGTTTGGAGACCCAGTACTTC,CASSPGTGASLETQYF
TRBJ1-2,NA,NA,TRBV19,TGTGCCAGTACCCTTCGGACAGACCCTTATGGCTACACCTTC,CASTLRTDPYGYTF
TRBJ1-4,TRBD1,NA,TRBV2,TGTGCCAGCACTACCGGGACAGTCATGAAACTGTTTTTT,CASTTGTVMKLFF
TRBJ2-7,NA,NA,TRBV2,TGTGCCAGTGGGGGGGGCGCGGGCGAGCAGTACTTC,CASGGGAGEQYF
TRBJ1-1,TRBD1,once,TRBV2,TGTGCCAGCACCAGGGGGCTGGGAGCTTTCTTT,CASTRGLGAFF
TRBJ1-5,TRBD1,NA,TRBV18,TGTGCCAGCTCACCAGACCGGACAGGGGCTAGCAATCAGCCCCAGCATTTT,CASSPDRTGASNQPQHF
TRBJ1-1,TRBD1,NA,TRBV5-8,TGTGCCAGCAGCTGGGACAGCGAGAACACTGAAGCTTTCTTT,CASSWDSENTEAFF
TRBJ1-5,NA,NA,TRBV27,TGTGCCAGCAGTGGCGGGGGGCCCCAGCATTTT,CASSGGGPQHF
TRBJ2-1,NA,NA,TRBV27,TGTGCCAGCAGTTTATCCGGGGTATACAATGAGCAGTTCTTC,CASSLSGVYNEQFF
TRBJ2-1,TRBD2,NA,TRBV2,TGTGCCAGCAGTCCGGGAGGTGAGCAGTTCTTC,CASSPGGEQFF
TRBJ1-2,TRBD1,NA,TRBV7-2,TGTGCCAGCAGCCGCCTCGACAGGGGTGCAAATGGCTACACCTTC,CASSRLDRGANGYTF
TRBJ2-1,TRBD2,NA,TRBV7-2,TGTGCCAGCAGCTTAGGCGGGGAGGGGTTCTTC,CASSLGGEGFF
TRBJ1-1,NA,NA,TRBV6-5,TGTGCCAGCAGTGCCTCCTTGGCGGCCACTGAAGCTTTCTTT,CASSASLAATEAFF
TRBJ2-3,TRBD2,NA,TRBV7-7,TGTGCTAGCAGCTTAGTGCCTAGCGGAAGCACAGATACGCAGTATTTT,CASSLVPSGSTDTQYF
TRBJ1-5,NA,NA,TRBV6-5,TGTGCCAGCAGAAAGCAGGGAACCAAGGGGCAGCCCCAGCATTTT,CASRKQGTKGQPQHF
TRBJ1-1,NA,NA,TRBV5-1,TGCGCCAGCAGCTTCCTAGACAGAAACACTGAAGCTTTCTTT,CASSFLDRNTEAFF
TRBJ1-6,TRBD1,once,TRBV7-2,TGTGCCAGCAGCCGAATGGGACAGGGGGCACTTCGGTATAATTCACCCCTCCACTTT,CASSRMGQGALRYNSPLHF
TRBJ2-4,NA,NA,TRBV28,TGTGCCAGCAGTACCCGACGGGGCAAAAACATTCAGTACTTC,CASSTRRGKNIQYF
TRBJ1-6,NA,NA,TRBV4-1,TGCGCCACCAGTGCGGGGGCCCCGGGATCACCCCTCCACTTT,CATSAGAPGSPLHF
TRBJ2-3,NA,few,TRBV18,TGTGCCAGCTCTCAGCTAGTAAGCACAGATACGCAGTATTTT,CASSQLVSTDTQYF
TRBJ2-7,TRBD1,NA,TRBV4-1,TGCGCCAGCAGCCACCCGGGACAGGGCTACGAGCAGTACTTC,CASSHPGQGYEQYF